This T cell receptor beta chain was recorded in a study of shared clonotypes between healthy human individuals. Study overall: Ranging from 18 to 49 in age, donors were a couple of women and three men.

The protocol was immunoSEQ multiplex PCR, while the TCRdb copy is restricted to in-frame clones and leaves out a portion. The sample comprises fewer than 1 million clones, 90% to 97% of which are singletons, and about 0.22% rests with the top ten. Selected positively for CCR7 and CD45RO-negative, naive CD8 cells excluded terminally differentiated effector memory CD45RA+ cells. Germline V gene data show CDR1 as GTSNPN and CDR2 as SVGIG (reference sequence). Trimming stripped 3 bases from V and 5 bases from J, with 8 bases between. The CDR3 is made up of 11 amino acids. This TCR was sampled from a man younger than 40 in good health. The chain employs TRBV30 and TRBJ2-7; D is unclear. Specimen: naive CD8+ T cells sorted from blood. The CDR3 bases are TGTGCCTGGAGCCAGATTAACGAGCAGTACTTC. Residues: CAWSQINEQYF.